This T cell receptor beta chain appears in the sequencing data of a study of blood T cell repertoires in COVID-19. At the level of the study: From the United States, Italy and Spain came samples of acute and convalescent COVID-19. From T cells, B-cell-depleted T cells, or PBMCs came the material, which was cDNA or gDNA.

The CDR3 sequence is 14 residues long. V shed 4 bases, J shed 4 bases, and the junction held 6 bases outside the gene matches. CDR1 is LGHDT and CDR2 is YNNKEL in the germline V gene (reference sequence). Original methodology: The authors estimated nucleated cell counts from reference gene primer amplification. Profiling relied on immunoSEQ multiplex PCR, and the TCRdb table lists in-frame clones only, not all of them. That table furnishes V, J and clone size, whereas the DNA furnished D and trimming. Of about 190,000 clones in the sample, less than 80% were seen once. The receptor's source is a woman aged 45 to 65 with acute or convalescent COVID-19. V and J are TRBV3-1 (or the pseudogene TRBV3-2) and TRBJ1-2; 7 bases are a match to TRBD1. The sequencing input was peripheral blood. DNA of the CDR3: TGTGCCAGCAGCCCCCAGGGGGGCGCCTATGGCTACACCTTC. Its translation: CASSPQGGAYGYTF.